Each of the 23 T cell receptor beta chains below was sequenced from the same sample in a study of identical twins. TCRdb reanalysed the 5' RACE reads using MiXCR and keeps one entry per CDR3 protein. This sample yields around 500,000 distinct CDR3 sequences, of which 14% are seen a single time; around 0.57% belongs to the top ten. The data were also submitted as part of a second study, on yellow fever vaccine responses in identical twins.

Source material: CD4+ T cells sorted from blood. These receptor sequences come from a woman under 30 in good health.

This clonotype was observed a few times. CDR3 bases: TGCGCCAGCAGCATTGGCCGGGACAGTACACCAGGGGCCCAGTACTTC. Protein: CASSIGRDSTPGAQYF. The gene calls are TRBV5-1 and TRBJ2-5; TRBD1 matches 7 bases. V dropped 4 bases and J dropped 9; count of bases not matched to a gene: 18. Germline V gene sequence: CDR1 SGHRS, CDR2 YFSETQ. CDR3 length: 16 residues.

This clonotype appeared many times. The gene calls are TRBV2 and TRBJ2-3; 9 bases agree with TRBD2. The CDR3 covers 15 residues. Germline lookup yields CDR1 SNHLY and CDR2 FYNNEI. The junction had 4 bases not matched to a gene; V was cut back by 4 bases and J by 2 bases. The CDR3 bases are TGTGCCAGCAGTGGAAGCGGGGGGACCACAGATACGCAGTATTTT. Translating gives CASSGSGGTTDTQYF.

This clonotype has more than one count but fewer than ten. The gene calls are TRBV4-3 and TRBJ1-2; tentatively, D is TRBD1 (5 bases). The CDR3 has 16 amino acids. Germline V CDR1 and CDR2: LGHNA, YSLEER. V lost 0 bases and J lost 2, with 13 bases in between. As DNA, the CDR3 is TGCGCCAGCAGCCAAGATCGGTCAAAGGGGAACTATGGCTACACCTTC. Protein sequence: CASSQDRSKGNYGYTF.

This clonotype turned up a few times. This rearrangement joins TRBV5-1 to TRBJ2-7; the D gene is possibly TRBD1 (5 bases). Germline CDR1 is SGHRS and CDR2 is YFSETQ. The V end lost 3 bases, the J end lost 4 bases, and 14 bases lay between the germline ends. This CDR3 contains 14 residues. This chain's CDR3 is CASSSAAGRYEQYF. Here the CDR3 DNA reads TGCGCCAGCAGCTCGGCGGCAGGGCGGTACGAGCAGTACTTC.

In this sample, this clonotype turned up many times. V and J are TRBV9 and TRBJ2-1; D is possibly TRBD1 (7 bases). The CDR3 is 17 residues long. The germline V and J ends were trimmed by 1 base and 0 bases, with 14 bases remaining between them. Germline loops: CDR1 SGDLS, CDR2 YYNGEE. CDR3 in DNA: TGTGCCAGCAGCGTACTTGGCGGGGACAGCTCCTACAATGAGCAGTTCTTC. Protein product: CASSVLGGDSSYNEQFF.

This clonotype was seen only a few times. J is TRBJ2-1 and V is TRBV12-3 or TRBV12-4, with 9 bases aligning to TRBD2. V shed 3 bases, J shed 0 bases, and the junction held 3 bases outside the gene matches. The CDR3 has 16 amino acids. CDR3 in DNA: TGTGCCAGCAGTTTGCTAGCGGGGACCTCCTACAATGAGCAGTTCTTC. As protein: CASSLLAGTSYNEQFF.

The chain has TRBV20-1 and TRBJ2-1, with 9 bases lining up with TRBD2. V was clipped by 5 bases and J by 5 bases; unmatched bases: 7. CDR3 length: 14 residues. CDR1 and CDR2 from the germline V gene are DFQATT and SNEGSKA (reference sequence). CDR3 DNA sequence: TGCAGTGCTGTCACTAGCGGGTCCAACAATGAGCAGTTCTTC. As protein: CSAVTSGSNNEQFF.

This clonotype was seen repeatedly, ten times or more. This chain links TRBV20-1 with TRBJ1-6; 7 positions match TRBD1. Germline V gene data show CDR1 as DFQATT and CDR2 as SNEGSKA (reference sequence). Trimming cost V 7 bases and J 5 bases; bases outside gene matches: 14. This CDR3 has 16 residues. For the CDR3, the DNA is TGCAGTGTACGAGGGGGGGGACAGCTGAATAATTCACCCCTCCACTTT. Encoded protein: CSVRGGGQLNNSPLHF.

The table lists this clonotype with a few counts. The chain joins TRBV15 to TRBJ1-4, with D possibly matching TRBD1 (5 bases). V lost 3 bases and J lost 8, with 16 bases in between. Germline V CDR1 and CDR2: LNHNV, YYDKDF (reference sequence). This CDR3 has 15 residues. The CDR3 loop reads CATSSEAGTGEKLFF. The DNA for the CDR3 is TGTGCCACCAGCAGCGAAGCGGGGACTGGCGAAAAACTGTTTTTT.

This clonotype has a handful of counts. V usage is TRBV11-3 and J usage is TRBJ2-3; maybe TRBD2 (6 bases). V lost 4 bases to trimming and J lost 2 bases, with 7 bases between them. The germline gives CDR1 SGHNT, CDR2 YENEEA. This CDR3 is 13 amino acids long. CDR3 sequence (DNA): TGTGCCAGCAGCTGGACTATCACAGATACGCAGTATTTT. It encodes CASSWTITDTQYF.

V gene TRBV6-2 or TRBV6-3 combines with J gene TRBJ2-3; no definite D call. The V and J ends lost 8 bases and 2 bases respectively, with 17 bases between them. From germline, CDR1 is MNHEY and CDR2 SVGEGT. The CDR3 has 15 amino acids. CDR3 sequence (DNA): TGTGCCAGCCTGCGTGGCGTCGGATACACAGATACGCAGTATTTT. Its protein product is CASLRGVGYTDTQYF.

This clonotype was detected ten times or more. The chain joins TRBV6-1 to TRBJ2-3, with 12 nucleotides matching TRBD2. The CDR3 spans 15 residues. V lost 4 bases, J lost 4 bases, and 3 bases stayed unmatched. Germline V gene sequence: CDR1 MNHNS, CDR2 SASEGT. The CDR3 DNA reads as TGTGCCAGCAGTGCCCGGACTAGCGGGGCAGATACGCAGTATTTT. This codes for CASSARTSGADTQYF.

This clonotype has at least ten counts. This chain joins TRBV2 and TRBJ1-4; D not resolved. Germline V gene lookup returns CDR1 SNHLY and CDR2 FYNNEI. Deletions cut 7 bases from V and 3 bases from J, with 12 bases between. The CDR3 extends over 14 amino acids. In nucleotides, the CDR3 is TGTGCCAGCATTGGGCAGAGAGCTAATGAAAAACTGTTTTTT. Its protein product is CASIGQRANEKLFF.

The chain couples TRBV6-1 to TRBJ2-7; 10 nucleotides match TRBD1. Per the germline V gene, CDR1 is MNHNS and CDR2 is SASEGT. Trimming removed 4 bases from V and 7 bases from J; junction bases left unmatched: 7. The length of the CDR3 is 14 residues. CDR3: CASSGSGQGWEQYF. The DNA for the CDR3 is TGTGCCAGCAGTGGATCGGGACAGGGGTGGGAGCAGTACTTC.

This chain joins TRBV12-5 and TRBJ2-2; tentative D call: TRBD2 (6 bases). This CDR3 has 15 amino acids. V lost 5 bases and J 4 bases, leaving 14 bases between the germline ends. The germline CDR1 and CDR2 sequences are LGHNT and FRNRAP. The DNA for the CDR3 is TGTGCTAGTGGTCCCGGACTACCGAGCACCGGGGAGCTGTTTTTT. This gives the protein CASGPGLPSTGELFF.

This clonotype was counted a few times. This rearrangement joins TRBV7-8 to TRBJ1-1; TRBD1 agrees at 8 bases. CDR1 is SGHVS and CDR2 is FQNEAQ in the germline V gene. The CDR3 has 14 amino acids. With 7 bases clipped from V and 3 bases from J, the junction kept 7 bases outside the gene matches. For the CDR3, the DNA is TGTGCCAGCAACGACAGGGGCATGTACACTGAAGCTTTCTTT. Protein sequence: CASNDRGMYTEAFF.

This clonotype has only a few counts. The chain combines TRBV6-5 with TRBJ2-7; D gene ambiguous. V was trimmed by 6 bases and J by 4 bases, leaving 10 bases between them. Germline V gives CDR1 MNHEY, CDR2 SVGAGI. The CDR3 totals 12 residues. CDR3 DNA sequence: TGTGCCAGCAGGAAGGACGGGTACGAGCAGTACTTC. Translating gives CASRKDGYEQYF.

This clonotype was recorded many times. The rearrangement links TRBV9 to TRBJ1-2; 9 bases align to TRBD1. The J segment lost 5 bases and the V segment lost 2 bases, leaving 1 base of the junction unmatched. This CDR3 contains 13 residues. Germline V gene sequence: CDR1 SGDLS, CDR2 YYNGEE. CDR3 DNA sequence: TGTGCCAGCAGCGTGGGACAGGGATATGGCTACACCTTC. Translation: CASSVGQGYGYTF.

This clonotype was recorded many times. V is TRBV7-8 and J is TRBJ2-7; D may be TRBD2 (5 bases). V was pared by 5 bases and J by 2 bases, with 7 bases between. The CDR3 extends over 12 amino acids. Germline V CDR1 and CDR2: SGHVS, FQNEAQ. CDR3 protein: CASSTGTYEQYF. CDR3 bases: TGTGCCAGCAGCACCGGGACCTACGAGCAGTACTTC. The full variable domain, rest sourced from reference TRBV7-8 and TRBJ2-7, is GAGVSQSPRYKVAKRGQDVALRCDPISGHVSLFWYQQALGQGPEFLTYFQNEAQLDKSGLPSDRFFAERPEGSVSTLKIQRTQQEDSAVYLCASSTGTYEQYFGPGTRLTVT.

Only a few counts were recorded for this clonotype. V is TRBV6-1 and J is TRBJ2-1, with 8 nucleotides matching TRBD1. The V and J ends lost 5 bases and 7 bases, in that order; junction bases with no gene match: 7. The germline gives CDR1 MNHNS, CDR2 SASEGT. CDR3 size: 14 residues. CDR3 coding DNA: TGTGCCAGCAGTATGGGACAGGCGGCGAATGAGCAGTTCTTC. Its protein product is CASSMGQAANEQFF.

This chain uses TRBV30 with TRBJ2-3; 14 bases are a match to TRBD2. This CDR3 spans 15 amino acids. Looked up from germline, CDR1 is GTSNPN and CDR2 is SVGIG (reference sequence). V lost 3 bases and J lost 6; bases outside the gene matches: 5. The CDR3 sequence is CAWSRGTSGGDTQYF. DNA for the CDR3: TGTGCCTGGAGCCGCGGGACTAGCGGGGGCGATACGCAGTATTTT.

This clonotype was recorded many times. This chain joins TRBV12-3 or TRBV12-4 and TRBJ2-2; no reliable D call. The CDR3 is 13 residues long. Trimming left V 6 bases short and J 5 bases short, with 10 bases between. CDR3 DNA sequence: TGTGCCAGCAGCTCCATGAGAACCGGGGAGCTGTTTTTT. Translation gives CASSSMRTGELFF.

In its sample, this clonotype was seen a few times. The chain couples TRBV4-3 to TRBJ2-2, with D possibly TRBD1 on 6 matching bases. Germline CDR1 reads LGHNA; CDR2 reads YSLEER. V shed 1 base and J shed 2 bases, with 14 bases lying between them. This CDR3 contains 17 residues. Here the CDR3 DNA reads TGCGCCAGCAGCCAAGCCCCAGGACAGTTCAACACCGGGGAGCTGTTTTTT. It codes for CASSQAPGQFNTGELFF.